This T cell receptor (beta chain) came from a study of vaccination and CD4 T cells after COVID-19. Looking at the study overall: Post-COVID draws followed diagnosis by a median 101 days (range 35 to 161).

The CDR3 contains 13 residues. The germline V gene encodes CDR1 LNHDA and CDR2 SQIVND (reference sequence). Trimming stripped 5 bases from V and 6 bases from J, with 13 bases between. Study observations and caveats: When vaccine-specific clones from convalescent patients were examined, 304 of 307 were spike mono-reactive.

As for this clonotype: Its target is not known.

Via MiXCR, TCRdb re-called the PCR reads, giving one row per CDR3 protein. The sample has around 20,000 distinct CDR3 sequences, around 63% seen once. The chain has TRBV19 and TRBJ2-5; no reliable D call. This specimen consisted of CD4+ T cells from blood, obtained after SARS-CoV-2 vaccination. This TCR came from a human donor who had recovered from COVID-19. Written as DNA, the CDR3 is TGTGCCAGTAGTGACATGGGTGGCCAGACCCAGTACTTC. It specifies CASSDMGGQTQYF.